The TCR beta chain described here comes from a study of T cells in Graves' hyperthyroidism and ophthalmopathy. RNA transcripts gave rise to amplified TCR beta CDR3 regions. TCR CDR3 underwent first-round RT-PCR with the HTBI primer set. MiXCR, run by TCRdb on the multiplex PCR reads, gives a single entry per CDR3 protein. Among 550,000 to 800,000 distinct CDR3 sequences listed, about 18% were seen once. This clonotype was found a few times. Trimming took off 0 bases at V and 4 bases at J, with 9 bases between the two ends. CDR3 length: 14 residues. Per germline, CDR1 MNHEY and CDR2 SVGEGT. The receptor's source is a man aged 50-59 years with Graves' hyperthyroidism. The sample was blood. The chain is built from TRBV6-2 or TRBV6-3 and TRBJ1-2; D not resolved. CDR3 bases: TGTGCCAGCAGTTACTCGGGCAGTAGCTATGGCTACACCTTC. It yields the protein CASSYSGSSYGYTF.